Presented here are 27 T cell receptor beta chains from one specimen sequenced in a study of regulatory T cells in long-lasting Graves disease. Construction of TCR beta libraries relied on iRepertoire HTBI primers and on Arm-PCR targeting CDR3 regions. One entry per CDR3 protein results from TCRdb running MiXCR on the multiplex PCR reads. The table has more than 300,000 distinct CDR3 sequences, about 23% seen once. Time point indicated: persistent/refractory GD, antithyroid drugs over 5 years with positive TRAb. Extracted PBMC RNA gave rise to the TCR library. Sequences were derived from peripheral blood mononuclear cells (PBMCs), sampled when the disease was refractory, from a patient treated with antithyroid drugs. These receptors were collected from a woman aged 40 to 50 with Graves disease.

This clonotype was seen repeatedly, ten times or more. CDR3 bases: TGTGCCAGCAAGATCGGGCAGGGAGGCAATCAGCCCCAGCATTTT. Its protein is CASKIGQGGNQPQHF. The chain carries TRBV12-3 or TRBV12-4 and TRBJ1-5, with D possibly TRBD1 on 5 matching bases. The CDR3 is 15 residues long. V was shortened by 7 bases and J by 2 bases, with 15 bases between the two germline ends.

The chain combines TRBV6-9 with TRBJ2-2; TRBD2 might be the D (5 bases). The CDR3 runs 15 residues. CDR1 and CDR2 (germline): MNHGY, SVAAGI. V was pared by 4 bases and J by 1 base, with 10 bases between. The CDR3 spells CASSSLAQNTGELFF. CDR3 DNA sequence: TGTGCCAGCAGTTCCCTAGCACAGAACACCGGGGAGCTGTTTTTT.

The rearrangement uses TRBV6-1 and TRBJ2-7; possible D gene TRBD2, 5 bases. CDR3 length: 14 residues. The V end was cut by 7 bases, the J end by 0 bases, with 13 bases between. CDR1 and CDR2 from the germline V gene are MNHNS and SASEGT. The CDR3 nucleotides are TGTGCCAGCAAAGATTGGGCGGGCTCCTACGAGCAGTACTTC. Translated: CASKDWAGSYEQYF.

This clonotype occurred many times. J is TRBJ1-2 and V is TRBV20-1; the D is unclear. Germline V CDR1 and CDR2: DFQATT, SNEGSKA (reference sequence). CDR3 size: 14 residues. V lost 4 bases to trimming and J lost 4 bases, with 16 bases between them. The CDR3 coding sequence is TGCAGTGCTAAAGAGGCGTACTTGGCCTATGGCTACACCTTC. Translation gives CSAKEAYLAYGYTF.

This clonotype was observed many times. The chain recombines TRBV20-1 with TRBJ2-7; D is unclear. The CDR3 sequence is 12 residues long. Trimming left V 3 bases short and J 3 bases short, with 9 bases between. Germline V gene data show CDR1 as DFQATT and CDR2 as SNEGSKA (reference sequence). The CDR3 DNA is TGCAGTGCTAGTCTTCAGAGCTACGAGCAGTACTTC. This codes for CSASLQSYEQYF.

The sample holds a few counts of this clonotype. This rearrangement joins TRBV19 to TRBJ1-1; D is unresolved. V lost 3 bases and J lost 1, with 9 bases in between. The CDR3 sequence is 14 residues long. The germline V gene encodes CDR1 LNHDA and CDR2 SQIVND (reference sequence). In DNA form, the CDR3 reads TGTGCCAGTAGTATCTGGCAGAAGAACACTGAAGCTTTCTTT. Amino acids: CASSIWQKNTEAFF.

This clonotype was counted ten times or more. The rearrangement uses TRBV27 and TRBJ1-1, with no clear D. The CDR3 extends over 10 amino acids. Per germline, CDR1 MNHEY and CDR2 SMNVEV (reference sequence). V gave up 4 bases and J gave up 8 bases, with 5 bases separating them. The CDR3 DNA is TGTGCCAGCAGTTACAGCGAAGCTTTCTTT. It translates to CASSYSEAFF.

Ten or more counts support this clonotype. V is TRBV28 and J is TRBJ2-7, with 10 bases identical to TRBD2. The junction had 5 bases not matched to a gene; V was cut back by 3 bases and J by 6 bases. CDR3 length: 14 residues. Germline-derived CDR1 and CDR2 are MDHEN and SYDVKM. CDR3 sequence: CASSFLLAGAEQYF. For the CDR3, the DNA is TGTGCCAGCAGTTTTTTGCTAGCGGGAGCCGAGCAGTACTTC.

This rearrangement joins TRBV14 to TRBJ1-1, with D unclear. This CDR3 is 15 amino acids long. Trimming pared 2 bases from V and 0 bases from J, leaving 10 bases between. CDR1 is SGHDN, CDR2 FVKESK, per germline. CDR3 protein: CASSQLNKLNTEAFF. The CDR3, as DNA: TGTGCCAGCAGCCAACTAAATAAGTTGAACACTGAAGCTTTCTTT.

In its sample, this clonotype was seen many times. The J gene is TRBJ2-7, the V gene TRBV20-1, with 13 nucleotides matching TRBD2. CDR1 and CDR2 (germline): DFQATT, SNEGSKA (reference sequence). J gave up 6 bases and V 8 bases, and 19 bases lay outside the gene matches. The CDR3 is 17 residues long. The CDR3 DNA is TGCAGTTCGCCCCGGACTAGCGGGAGTCGAGGTATCGGCGAGCAGTACTTC. Protein product: CSSPRTSGSRGIGEQYF.

The sample holds a few counts of this clonotype. The rearrangement links TRBV28 to TRBJ1-2; D ambiguous. CDR1 is MDHEN and CDR2 is SYDVKM in the germline V gene. The CDR3 spans 14 residues. V was cut by 5 bases and J by 6 bases, with 16 bases left in between. The CDR3 region has the DNA TGTGCCAGCAGTGTAAACACAGCGTTGAATGGCTACACCTTC. Translated: CASSVNTALNGYTF.

This clonotype was counted ten times or more. The chain links TRBV6-5 to TRBJ2-6; D may be TRBD1 (6 bases). This CDR3 has 17 amino acids. The V gene's germline CDR1 is MNHEY and CDR2 SVGAGI. V lost 4 bases and J 0 bases, leaving 13 bases between the germline ends. DNA for the CDR3: TGTGCCAGCAGTTCCCAGGGGCTTTCCTCTGGGGCCAACGTCCTGACTTTC. It specifies CASSSQGLSSGANVLTF.

This clonotype was detected ten times or more. The V call is TRBV12-3 or TRBV12-4, the J call TRBJ2-5; 12 nucleotides agree with TRBD2. Unmatched junction bases numbered 2, after V lost 5 bases and J lost 4 bases. This CDR3 spans 14 amino acids. The CDR3 coding sequence is TGTGCCAGCAGTATGACTAGCGGGAGAGAGACCCAGTACTTC. It translates to CASSMTSGRETQYF.

In this sample, this clonotype turned up many times. The V call is TRBV2, the J call TRBJ1-1; D is ambiguous. This CDR3 has 12 residues. CDR1 is SNHLY, CDR2 FYNNEI, per germline. Trimming removed 8 bases from V and 0 bases from J, with 7 bases in between. The CDR3 DNA reads as TGTGCCAGCGGACGGATGAACACTGAAGCTTTCTTT. Its translation is CASGRMNTEAFF.

This clonotype came up many times. The CDR3 sequence: CASSESHRAYEQYF. CDR3 nucleotides: TGCGCCAGCAGTGAGTCGCACAGGGCCTACGAGCAGTACTTC. The chain combines TRBV10-2 with TRBJ2-7; weak D call: TRBD1 (6 bases). The CDR3 is 14 residues long. Trimming stripped 0 bases from V and 2 bases from J, with 8 bases between. The germline CDR1 and CDR2 sequences are WSHSY and SAAADI.

The chain recombines TRBV11-2 with TRBJ1-1; D remains unclear. The ends were cut back, 0 bases at V and 8 bases at J, with 7 bases in the middle. The CDR3 is made up of 12 amino acids. CDR1 SGHAT and CDR2 FQNNGV come from the germline V gene. The CDR3 sequence: CASSLESREAFF. Written as DNA, the CDR3 is TGTGCCAGCAGCTTAGAAAGCAGGGAAGCTTTCTTT. Looking up the rest from reference TRBV11-2 and TRBJ1-1 gives the full variable domain: EAGVAQSPRYKIIEKRQSVAFWCNPISGHATLYWYQQILGQGPKLLIQFQNNGVVDDSQLPKDRFSAERLKGVDSTLKIQPAKLEDSAVYLCASSLESREAFFGQGTRLTVV.

CDR3 nucleotide sequence: TGCGCCAGCAGCCCCGTGAGGACTAGCGGGAGGTCTACCTACGAGCAGTACTTC. Protein product: CASSPVRTSGRSTYEQYF. The V call is TRBV5-1, the J call TRBJ2-7; 14 bases align to TRBD2. With 4 bases clipped from V and 2 bases from J, the junction kept 11 bases outside the gene matches. CDR1 and CDR2 from the germline V gene are SGHRS and YFSETQ. The CDR3 sequence is 18 residues long.

The chain has TRBV4-1 and TRBJ2-5; 7 bases map to TRBD1. V gave up 0 bases and J gave up 3 bases; unmatched junction bases: 10. There are 17 residues in the CDR3. Germline CDR1 is MGHRA and CDR2 is YSYEKL. The DNA for the CDR3 is TGCGCCAGCAGCCAAGACCACGAGGGCAGGGGGAAAGAGACCCAGTACTTC. Protein: CASSQDHEGRGKETQYF.

This clonotype was seen more than once but under ten times. The chain recombines TRBV10-3 with TRBJ1-5, with D possibly matching TRBD1 (6 bases). V lost 2 bases, J lost 4 bases, and 9 bases lay in between. This CDR3 comprises 14 residues. Germline-derived CDR1 and CDR2 are ENHRY and SYGVKD. In nucleotides, the CDR3 is TGTGCCATCAGTGAGATAGGGGGGAATCAGCCCCAGCATTTT. Its protein is CAISEIGGNQPQHF.

The V call is TRBV7-6, the J call TRBJ2-5; D is perhaps TRBD1 or TRBD2 (5 bases each). The CDR3 consists of 13 residues. Germline-derived CDR1 and CDR2 are SGHVS and FNYEAQ. V lost 5 bases to trimming and J lost 5 bases, with 12 bases between them. Here the CDR3 reads CASSPPGAETQYF. DNA of the CDR3: TGTGCCAGCAGCCCTCCCGGGGCCGAGACCCAGTACTTC.

This clonotype was detected a few times. The V gene is TRBV6-1, the J gene TRBJ2-7; D tentatively reads TRBD1 or TRBD2 (6 bases each). CDR1 is MNHNS, CDR2 SASEGT, per germline. This CDR3 comprises 14 residues. Trimming shortened V by 1 base and J by 4 bases, and 11 bases separated the two germline ends. CDR3 nucleotides: TGTGCCAGCAGTGAAGGGGGGGCTCGGTACGAGCAGTACTTC. Translating it yields CASSEGGARYEQYF.

The gene calls are TRBV7-9 and TRBJ1-3; D is undetermined. Germline V gives CDR1 SEHNR, CDR2 FQNEAQ (reference sequence). The CDR3 sequence is 16 residues long. Trimming took off 3 bases at V and 4 bases at J, with 16 bases between the two ends. The CDR3 DNA reads as TGTGCCAGCAGCTTTGAGCCTCGACCAAGGGGAAACACCATATATTTT. Its protein is CASSFEPRPRGNTIYF.

The chain combines TRBV12-3 or TRBV12-4 with TRBJ1-1; the D is unclear. This CDR3 is 13 amino acids long. V was cut by 1 base and J by 3 bases, with 6 bases left in between. The CDR3 nucleotides are TGTGCCAGCAGTTTAGGCAGCCACACTGAAGCTTTCTTT. This encodes CASSLGSHTEAFF.

V and J are TRBV3-1 and TRBJ2-2, with D tentatively TRBD1 (5 bases). The CDR3 consists of 16 residues. The germline gives CDR1 LGHDT, CDR2 YNNKEL (reference sequence). Trimming took off 2 bases at V and 6 bases at J, with 16 bases between the two ends. The CDR3 coding sequence is TGTGCCAGCAGCCAATGGAAAGGACAAAACGCCGGGGAGCTGTTTTTT. Translation gives CASSQWKGQNAGELFF.

This clonotype was seen many times. The chain carries TRBV28 and TRBJ2-7; D is uncertain. V lost 6 bases and J 5 bases, leaving 8 bases between the germline ends. The length of the CDR3 is 11 residues. Germline loops: CDR1 MDHEN, CDR2 SYDVKM. The CDR3 protein is CASSPRNEQYF. The DNA for the CDR3 is TGTGCCAGCAGCCCCCGCAACGAGCAGTACTTC.

This clonotype was observed a handful of times. V is TRBV4-1 and J is TRBJ2-7, with D maybe TRBD1 (6 bases). The V and J ends lost 5 bases and 0 bases respectively, with 14 bases between them. The CDR3 spans 15 residues. In germline, CDR1 is MGHRA, CDR2 YSYEKL. CDR3 protein: CASSSVGQSSYEQYF. In DNA form, the CDR3 reads TGCGCCAGCAGCTCCGTTGGACAGTCCTCCTACGAGCAGTACTTC.

Regarding this clonotype: At one end, the junction sequence differs from germline, possibly due to a read error. This chain joins TRBV20-1 and TRBJ2-7; D is undetermined. This CDR3 region has 14 residues. Germline V gene lookup returns CDR1 DFQATT and CDR2 SNEGSKA (reference sequence). In nucleotides, the CDR3 is TGCAGTGCTAGTGATGAATCTCGCTCCTACGGGCAGTACTTC. Translation gives CSASDESRSYGQYF.